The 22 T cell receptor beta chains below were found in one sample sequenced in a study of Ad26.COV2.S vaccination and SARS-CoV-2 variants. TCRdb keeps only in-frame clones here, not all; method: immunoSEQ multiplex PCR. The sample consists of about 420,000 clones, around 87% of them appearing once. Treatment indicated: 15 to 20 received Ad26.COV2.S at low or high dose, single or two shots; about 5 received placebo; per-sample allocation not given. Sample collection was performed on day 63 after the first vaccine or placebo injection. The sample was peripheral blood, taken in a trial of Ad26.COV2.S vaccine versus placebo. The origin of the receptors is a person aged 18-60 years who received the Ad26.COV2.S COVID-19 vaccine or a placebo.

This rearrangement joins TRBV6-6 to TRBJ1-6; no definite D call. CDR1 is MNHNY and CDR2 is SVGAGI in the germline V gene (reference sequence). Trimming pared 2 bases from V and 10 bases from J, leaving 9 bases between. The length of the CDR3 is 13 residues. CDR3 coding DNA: TGTGCCAGCAGTTACATCAGCTTGTCACCCCTCCACTTT. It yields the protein CASSYISLSPLHF.

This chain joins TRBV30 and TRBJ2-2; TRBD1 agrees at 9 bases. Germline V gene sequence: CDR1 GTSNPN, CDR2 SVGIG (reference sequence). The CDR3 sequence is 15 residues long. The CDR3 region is CAILDRGTNTGELFF. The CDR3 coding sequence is TGTGCGATCCTAGACAGGGGGACGAACACCGGGGAGCTGTTTTTT.

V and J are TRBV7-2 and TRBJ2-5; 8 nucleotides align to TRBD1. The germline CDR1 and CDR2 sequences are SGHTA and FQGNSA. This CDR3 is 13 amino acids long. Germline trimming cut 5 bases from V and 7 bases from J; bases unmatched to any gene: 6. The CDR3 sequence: CASSPDRVATQYF. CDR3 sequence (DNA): TGTGCCAGCAGCCCGGACAGGGTCGCGACCCAGTACTTC. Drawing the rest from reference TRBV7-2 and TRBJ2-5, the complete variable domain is GAGVSQSPSNKVTEKGKDVELRCDPISGHTALYWYRQSLGQGLEFLIYFQGNSAPDKSGLPSDRFSAERTGGSVSTLTIQRTQQEDSAVYLCASSPDRVATQYFGPGTRLLVL.

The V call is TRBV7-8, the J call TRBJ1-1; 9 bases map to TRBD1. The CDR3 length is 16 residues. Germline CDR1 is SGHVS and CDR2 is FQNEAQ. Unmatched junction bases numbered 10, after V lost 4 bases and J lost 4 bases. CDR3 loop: CASSYHLGTGSTEAFF. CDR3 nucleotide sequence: TGTGCCAGCAGCTACCACCTGGGGACAGGGTCCACTGAAGCTTTCTTT.

The DNA for the CDR3 is TGTGCCAGCAGCTTGAATCCGAACTACGAGCAGTACTTC. Residues: CASSLNPNYEQYF. The chain links TRBV5-5 to TRBJ2-7; D not certain. V was cut by 1 base and J by 3 bases, with 8 bases left in between. This CDR3 region has 13 residues. Germline V CDR1 and CDR2: SGHKS, YYEKEE (reference sequence).

The CDR3 DNA reads TGTGCCAGCAGCGTAGGCGGGACGGGCGATAGCAATCAGCCCCAGCATTTT. Protein: CASSVGGTGDSNQPQHF. This chain uses TRBV9 with TRBJ1-5; TRBD1 might be the D (5 bases). V lost 0 bases and J lost 0, with 13 bases in between. The CDR3 runs to 17 residues. Per the germline V gene, CDR1 is SGDLS and CDR2 is YYNGEE.

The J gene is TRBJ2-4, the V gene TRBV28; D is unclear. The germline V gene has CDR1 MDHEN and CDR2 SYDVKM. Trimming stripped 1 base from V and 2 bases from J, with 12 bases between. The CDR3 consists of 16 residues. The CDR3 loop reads CASSLYGFETKNIQYF. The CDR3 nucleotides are TGTGCCAGCAGTTTATATGGGTTTGAGACCAAAAACATTCAGTACTTC.

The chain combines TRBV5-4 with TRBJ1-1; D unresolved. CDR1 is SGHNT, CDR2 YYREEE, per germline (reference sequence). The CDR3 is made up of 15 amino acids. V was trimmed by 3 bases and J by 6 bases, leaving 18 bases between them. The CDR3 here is CASSSSQEINAEAFF. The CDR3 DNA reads TGTGCCAGCAGCTCCAGCCAAGAGATTAACGCTGAAGCTTTCTTT.

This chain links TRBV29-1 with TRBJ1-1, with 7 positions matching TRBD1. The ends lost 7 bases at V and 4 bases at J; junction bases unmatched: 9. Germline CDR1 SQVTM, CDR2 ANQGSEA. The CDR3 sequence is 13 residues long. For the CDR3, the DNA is TGCAGCGCCCCCGGGCAGGGGGGCACTGAAGCTTTCTTT. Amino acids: CSAPGQGGTEAFF.

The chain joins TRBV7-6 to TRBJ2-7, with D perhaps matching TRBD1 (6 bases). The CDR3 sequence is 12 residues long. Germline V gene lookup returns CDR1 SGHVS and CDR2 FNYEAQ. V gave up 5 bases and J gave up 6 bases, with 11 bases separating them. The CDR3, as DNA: TGTGCCAGCAGCAACAGAGGGGGCGAGCAGTACTTC. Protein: CASSNRGGEQYF.

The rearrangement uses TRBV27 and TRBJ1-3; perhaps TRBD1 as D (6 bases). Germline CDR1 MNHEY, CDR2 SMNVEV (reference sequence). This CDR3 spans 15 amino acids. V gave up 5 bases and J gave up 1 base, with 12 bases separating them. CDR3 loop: CASSPTGTSGNTIYF. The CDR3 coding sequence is TGTGCCAGCAGTCCCACAGGGACTTCTGGAAACACCATATATTTT.

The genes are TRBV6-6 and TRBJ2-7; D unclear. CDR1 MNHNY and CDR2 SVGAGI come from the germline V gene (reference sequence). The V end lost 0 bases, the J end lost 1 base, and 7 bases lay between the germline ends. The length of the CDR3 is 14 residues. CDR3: CASSYSLNSYEQYF. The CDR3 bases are TGTGCCAGCAGTTACTCGCTCAATTCCTACGAGCAGTACTTC.

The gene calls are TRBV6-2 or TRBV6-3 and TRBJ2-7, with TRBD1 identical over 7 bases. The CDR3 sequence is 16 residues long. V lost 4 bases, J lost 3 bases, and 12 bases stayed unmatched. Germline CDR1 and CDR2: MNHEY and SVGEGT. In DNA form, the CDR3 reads TGTGCCAGCAGTTCGAACAACAGGGGAGTCCGCTACGAGCAGTACTTC. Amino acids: CASSSNNRGVRYEQYF.

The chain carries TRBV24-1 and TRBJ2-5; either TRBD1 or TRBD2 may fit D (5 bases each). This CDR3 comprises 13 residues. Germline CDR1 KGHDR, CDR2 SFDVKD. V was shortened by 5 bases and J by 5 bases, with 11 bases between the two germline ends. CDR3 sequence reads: CATSGEGRETQYF. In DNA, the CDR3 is TGTGCCACCAGTGGCGAGGGGCGGGAGACCCAGTACTTC.

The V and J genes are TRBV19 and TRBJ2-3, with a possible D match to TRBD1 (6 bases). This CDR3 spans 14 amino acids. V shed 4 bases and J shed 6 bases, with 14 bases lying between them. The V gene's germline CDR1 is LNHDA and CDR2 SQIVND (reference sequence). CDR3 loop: CASSNPTRGDTQYF. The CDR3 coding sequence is TGTGCCAGTAGTAACCCAACTAGGGGGGATACGCAGTATTTT. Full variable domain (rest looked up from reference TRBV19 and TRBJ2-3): DGGITQSPKYLFRKEGQNVTLSCEQNLNHDAMYWYRQDPGQGLRLIYYSQIVNDFQKGDIAEGYSVSREKKESFPLTVTSAQKNPTAFYLCASSNPTRGDTQYFGPGTRLTVL.

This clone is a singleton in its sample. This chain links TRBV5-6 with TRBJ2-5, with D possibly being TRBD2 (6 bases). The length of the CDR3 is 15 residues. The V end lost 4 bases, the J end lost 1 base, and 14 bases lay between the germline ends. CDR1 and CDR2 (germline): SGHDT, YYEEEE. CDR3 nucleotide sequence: TGTGCCAGCAGCCCGAATCTAGCGCCCCAAGAGACCCAGTACTTC. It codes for CASSPNLAPQETQYF.

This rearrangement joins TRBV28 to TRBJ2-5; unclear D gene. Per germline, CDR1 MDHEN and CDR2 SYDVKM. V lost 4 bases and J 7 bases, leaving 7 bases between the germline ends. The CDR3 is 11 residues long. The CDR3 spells CASSYPGTQYF. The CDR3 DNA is TGTGCCAGCAGTTACCCCGGGACCCAGTACTTC.

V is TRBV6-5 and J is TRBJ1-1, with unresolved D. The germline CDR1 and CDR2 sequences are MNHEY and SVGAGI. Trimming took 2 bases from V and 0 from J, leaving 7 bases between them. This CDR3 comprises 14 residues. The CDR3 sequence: CASSYRVMNTEAFF. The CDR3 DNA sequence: TGTGCCAGCAGTTACAGGGTTATGAACACTGAAGCTTTCTTT.

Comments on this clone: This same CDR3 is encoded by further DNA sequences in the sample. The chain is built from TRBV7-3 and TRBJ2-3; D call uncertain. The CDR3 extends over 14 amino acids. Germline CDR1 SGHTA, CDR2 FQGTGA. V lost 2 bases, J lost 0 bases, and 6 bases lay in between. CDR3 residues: CASSLGSSTDTQYF. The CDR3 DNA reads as TGTGCCAGCAGCTTAGGCTCTAGCACAGATACGCAGTATTTT.

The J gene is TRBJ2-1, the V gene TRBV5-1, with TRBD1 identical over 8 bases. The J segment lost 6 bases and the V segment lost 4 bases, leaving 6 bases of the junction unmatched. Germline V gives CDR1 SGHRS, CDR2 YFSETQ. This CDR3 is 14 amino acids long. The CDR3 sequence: CASSPGQGINEQFF. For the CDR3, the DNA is TGCGCCAGCAGCCCCGGACAGGGCATCAATGAGCAGTTCTTC.

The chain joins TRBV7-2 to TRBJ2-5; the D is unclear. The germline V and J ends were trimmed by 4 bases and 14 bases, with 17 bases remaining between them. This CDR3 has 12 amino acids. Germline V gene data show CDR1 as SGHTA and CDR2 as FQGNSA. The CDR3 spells CASSSAESRQYF. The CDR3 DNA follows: TGTGCCAGCAGCTCCGCCGAGTCCCGCCAATACTTC.

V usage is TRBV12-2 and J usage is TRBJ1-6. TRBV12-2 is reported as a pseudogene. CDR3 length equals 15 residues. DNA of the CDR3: TGTGCAAGTCGACCCCTCCGGAACAAGGATATCCTCCTCCACTTT. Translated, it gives CASRPLRNKDILLHF.